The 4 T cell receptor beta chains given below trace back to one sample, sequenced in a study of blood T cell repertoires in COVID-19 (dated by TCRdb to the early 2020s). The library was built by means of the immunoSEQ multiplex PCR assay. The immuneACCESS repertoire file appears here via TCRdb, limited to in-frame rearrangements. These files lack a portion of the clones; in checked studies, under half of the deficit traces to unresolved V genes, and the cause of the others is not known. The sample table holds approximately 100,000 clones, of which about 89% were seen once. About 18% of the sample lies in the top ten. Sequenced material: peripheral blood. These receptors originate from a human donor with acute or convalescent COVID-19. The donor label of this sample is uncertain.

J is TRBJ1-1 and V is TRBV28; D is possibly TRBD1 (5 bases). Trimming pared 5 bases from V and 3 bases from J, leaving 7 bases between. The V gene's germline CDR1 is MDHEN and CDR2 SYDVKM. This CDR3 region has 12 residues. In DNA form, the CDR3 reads TGTGCCAGCAGTCGGGACTACACTGAAGCTTTCTTT. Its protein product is CASSRDYTEAFF.

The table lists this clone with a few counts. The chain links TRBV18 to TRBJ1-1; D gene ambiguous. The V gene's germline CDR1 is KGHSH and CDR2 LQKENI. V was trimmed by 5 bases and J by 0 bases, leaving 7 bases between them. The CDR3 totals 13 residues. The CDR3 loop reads CASSESVNTEAFF. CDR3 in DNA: TGTGCCAGCTCAGAATCGGTGAACACTGAAGCTTTCTTT.

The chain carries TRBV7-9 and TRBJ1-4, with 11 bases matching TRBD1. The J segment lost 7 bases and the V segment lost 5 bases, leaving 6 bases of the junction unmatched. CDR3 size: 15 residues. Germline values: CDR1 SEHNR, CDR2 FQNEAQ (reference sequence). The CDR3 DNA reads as TGTGCCAGCAGCCGCACCGGGACAGGGGGTGAAAAACTGTTTTTT. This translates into CASSRTGTGGEKLFF.

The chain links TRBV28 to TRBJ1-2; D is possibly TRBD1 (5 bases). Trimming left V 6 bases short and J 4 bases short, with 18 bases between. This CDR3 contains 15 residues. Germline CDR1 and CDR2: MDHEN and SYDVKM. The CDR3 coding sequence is TGTGCCAGCAGCCTCCAGGGAACCTACCTCTATGGCTACACCTTC. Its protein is CASSLQGTYLYGYTF.